Sequencing of this T cell receptor (beta chain) was carried out in a study of regulatory T cells in long-lasting Graves disease. This clonotype was observed at least ten times. The antigen is undetermined. Study-wide results and caveats: Persistent Graves' patients possessed reduced TCR diversity relative to recently diagnosed ones.

HTBI primers from iRepertoire and Arm-PCR of CDR3 regions yielded the TCR beta libraries. TCRdb re-derived calls from the multiplex PCR reads in MiXCR, one entry per CDR3 protein. The sample consists of 350,000 to 450,000 distinct CDR3 sequences, approximately 12% of them appearing once. Stated time point: newly diagnosed GD, antithyroid drugs for less than 3 months. There was RNA extracted from PBMCs, and the TCR library was made from it. These data were also filed under a second study, of T cells in Graves' hyperthyroidism and ophthalmopathy. Per that paper: Pregnant or lactating patients were excluded, as were those with uncontrolled infection or other autoimmune disease. The HTBI primer set was used in a first-round RT-PCR of the TCR CDR3.

The clonotype originates from a woman under 30 with Graves disease. The material sequenced was peripheral blood mononuclear cells (PBMCs), taken at new diagnosis, from a patient treated with antithyroid drugs.

The CDR3 nucleotides are TGCAGTGCTAGCGACTTCCAGGGAAACTATGGCTACACCTTC. Its protein is CSASDFQGNYGYTF. V usage is TRBV20-1 and J usage is TRBJ1-2; possibly TRBD1 for D (5 bases). V was pared by 3 bases and J by 2 bases, with 13 bases between. The CDR3 has 14 residues. The germline gives CDR1 DFQATT, CDR2 SNEGSKA (reference sequence).